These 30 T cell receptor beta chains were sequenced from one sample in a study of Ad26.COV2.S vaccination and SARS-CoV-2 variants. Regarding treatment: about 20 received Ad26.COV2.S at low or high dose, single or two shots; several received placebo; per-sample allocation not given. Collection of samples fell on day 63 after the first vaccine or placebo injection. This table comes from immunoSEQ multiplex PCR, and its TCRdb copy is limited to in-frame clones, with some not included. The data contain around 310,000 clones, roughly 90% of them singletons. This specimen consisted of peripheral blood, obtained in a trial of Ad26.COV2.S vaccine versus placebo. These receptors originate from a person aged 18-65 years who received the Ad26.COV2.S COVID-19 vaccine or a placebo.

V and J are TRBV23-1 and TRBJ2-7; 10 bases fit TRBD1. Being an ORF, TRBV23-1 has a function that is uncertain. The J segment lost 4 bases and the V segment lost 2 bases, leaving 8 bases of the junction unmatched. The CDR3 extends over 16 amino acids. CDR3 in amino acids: CASSQTPRTGGYEQYV. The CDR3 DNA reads TGCGCCAGCAGTCAAACTCCCCGGACAGGGGGATACGAGCAGTACGTC.

For the CDR3, the DNA is TGTGCCACCAGCACCGGACAGGGAGTGGAAAAACTGTTTTTT. Its protein product is CATSTGQGVEKLFF. The V and J genes are TRBV15 and TRBJ1-4; 8 bases align to TRBD1. Per the germline V gene, CDR1 is LNHNV and CDR2 is YYDKDF (reference sequence). Germline trimming cut 4 bases from V and 8 bases from J; bases unmatched to any gene: 6. The CDR3 is 14 residues long.

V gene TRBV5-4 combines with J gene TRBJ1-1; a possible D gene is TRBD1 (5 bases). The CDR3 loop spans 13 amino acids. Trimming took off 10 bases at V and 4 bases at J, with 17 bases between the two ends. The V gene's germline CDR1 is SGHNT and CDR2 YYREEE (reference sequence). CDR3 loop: CAGAQGFGTEAFF. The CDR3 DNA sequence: TGTGCCGGAGCCCAGGGTTTTGGCACTGAAGCTTTCTTT.

This chain's CDR3 is CASSIRLAGSLGDNEQFF. CDR3 nucleotides: TGTGCCAGTAGTATAAGGCTAGCGGGAAGTTTAGGGGACAATGAGCAGTTCTTC. This sequence joins TRBV19 and TRBJ2-1; 9 positions match TRBD2. Germline CDR1 reads LNHDA; CDR2 reads SQIVND (reference sequence). With V trimmed by 2 bases and J by 5 bases, 13 bases remained unmatched. The CDR3 runs to 18 residues. The whole variable domain, remainder taken from reference TRBV19 and TRBJ2-1, is DGGITQSPKYLFRKEGQNVTLSCEQNLNHDAMYWYRQDPGQGLRLIYYSQIVNDFQKGDIAEGYSVSREKKESFPLTVTSAQKNPTAFYLCASSIRLAGSLGDNEQFFGPGTRLTVL.

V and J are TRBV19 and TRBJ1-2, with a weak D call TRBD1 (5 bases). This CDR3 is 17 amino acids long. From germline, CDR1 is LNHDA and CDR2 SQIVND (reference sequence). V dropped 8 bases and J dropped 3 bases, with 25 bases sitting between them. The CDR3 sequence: CASQTRGGSAGYYGYTF. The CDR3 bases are TGTGCCAGTCAAACAAGGGGCGGTTCTGCGGGGTACTATGGCTACACCTTC.

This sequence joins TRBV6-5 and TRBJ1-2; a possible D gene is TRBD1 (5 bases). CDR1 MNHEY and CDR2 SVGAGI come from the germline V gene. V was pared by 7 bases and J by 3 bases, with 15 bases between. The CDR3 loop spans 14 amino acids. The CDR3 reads CASTLLGGDYGYTF. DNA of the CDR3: TGTGCCAGCACCCTACTCGGGGGGGACTATGGCTACACCTTC.

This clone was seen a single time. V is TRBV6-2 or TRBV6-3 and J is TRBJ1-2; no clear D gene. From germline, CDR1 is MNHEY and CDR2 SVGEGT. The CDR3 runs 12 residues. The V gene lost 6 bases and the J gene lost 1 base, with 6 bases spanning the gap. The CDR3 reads CASSQFNYGYTF. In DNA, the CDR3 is TGTGCCAGCAGCCAGTTTAACTATGGCTACACCTTC.

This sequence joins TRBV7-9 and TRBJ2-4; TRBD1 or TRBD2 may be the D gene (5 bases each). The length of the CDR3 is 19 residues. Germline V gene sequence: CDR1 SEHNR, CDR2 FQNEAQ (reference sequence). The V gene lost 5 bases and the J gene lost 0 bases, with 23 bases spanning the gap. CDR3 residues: CASSGTGTDLTLAKNIQYF. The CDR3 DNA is TGTGCCAGCAGCGGGACCGGGACGGACCTTACCTTAGCCAAAAACATTCAGTACTTC.

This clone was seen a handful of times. CDR3 DNA sequence: TGCGCCAGCAGCCTACACCAACCAGGGGAGACCCAGTACTTC. The encoded protein is CASSLHQPGETQYF. The rearrangement joins TRBV4-1 to TRBJ2-5; D is possibly TRBD1 (5 bases). Per germline, CDR1 MGHRA and CDR2 YSYEKL. Trimming left V 4 bases short and J 5 bases short, with 14 bases between. The CDR3 totals 14 residues.

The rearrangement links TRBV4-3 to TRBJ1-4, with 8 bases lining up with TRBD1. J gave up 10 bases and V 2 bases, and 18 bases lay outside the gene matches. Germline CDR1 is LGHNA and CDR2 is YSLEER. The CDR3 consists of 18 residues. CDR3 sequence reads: CASSQISTTGAVGGKLFF. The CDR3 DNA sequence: TGCGCCAGCAGCCAAATTTCGACGACAGGGGCGGTAGGAGGAAAACTGTTTTTT.

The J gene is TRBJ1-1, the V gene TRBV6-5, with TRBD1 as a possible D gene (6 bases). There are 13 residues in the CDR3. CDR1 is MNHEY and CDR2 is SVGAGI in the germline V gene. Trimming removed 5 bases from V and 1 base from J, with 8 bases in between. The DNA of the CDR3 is TGTGCCAGCAGTCCGACAGGGAACACTGAAGCTTTCTTT. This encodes CASSPTGNTEAFF.

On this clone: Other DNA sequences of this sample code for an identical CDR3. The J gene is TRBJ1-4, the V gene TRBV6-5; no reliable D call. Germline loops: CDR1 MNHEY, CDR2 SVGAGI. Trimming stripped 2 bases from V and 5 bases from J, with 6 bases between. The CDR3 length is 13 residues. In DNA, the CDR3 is TGTGCCAGCAGTTACGTCGGGAATGAAAAACTGTTTTTT. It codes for CASSYVGNEKLFF.

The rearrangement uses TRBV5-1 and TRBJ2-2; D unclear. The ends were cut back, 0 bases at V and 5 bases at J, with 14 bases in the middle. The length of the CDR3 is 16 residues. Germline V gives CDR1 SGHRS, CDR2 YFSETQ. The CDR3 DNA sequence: TGCGCCAGCAGCTTGGATATCGGGTGGGCGACCGGGGAGCTGTTTTTT. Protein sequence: CASSLDIGWATGELFF.

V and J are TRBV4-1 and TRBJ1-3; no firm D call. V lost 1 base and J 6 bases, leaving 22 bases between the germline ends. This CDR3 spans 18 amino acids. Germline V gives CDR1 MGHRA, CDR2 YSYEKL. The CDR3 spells CASSQVPSGVEAENTIYF. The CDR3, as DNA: TGCGCCAGCAGCCAAGTTCCCTCTGGAGTTGAGGCTGAAAACACCATATATTTT.

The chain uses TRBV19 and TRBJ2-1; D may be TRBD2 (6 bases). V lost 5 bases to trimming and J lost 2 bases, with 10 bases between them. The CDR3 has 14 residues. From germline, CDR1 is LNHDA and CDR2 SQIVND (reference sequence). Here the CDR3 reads CASSYSGAYNEQFF. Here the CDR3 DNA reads TGTGCCAGTAGTTATAGCGGAGCCTACAATGAGCAGTTCTTC.

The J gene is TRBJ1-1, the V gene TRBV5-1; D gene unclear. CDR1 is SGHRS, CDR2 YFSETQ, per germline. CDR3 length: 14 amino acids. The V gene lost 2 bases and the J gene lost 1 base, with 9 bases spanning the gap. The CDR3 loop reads CASSLTPENTEAFF. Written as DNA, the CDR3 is TGCGCCAGCAGCTTAACCCCAGAGAACACTGAAGCTTTCTTT.

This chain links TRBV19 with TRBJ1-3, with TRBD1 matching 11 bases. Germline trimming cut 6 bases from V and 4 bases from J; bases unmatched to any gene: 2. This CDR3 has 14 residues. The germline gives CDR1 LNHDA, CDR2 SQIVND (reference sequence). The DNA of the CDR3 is TGTGCCAGTAGGGACAGGGGGCTCGGAAACACCATATATTTT. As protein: CASRDRGLGNTIYF. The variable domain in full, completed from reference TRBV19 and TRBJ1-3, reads DGGITQSPKYLFRKEGQNVTLSCEQNLNHDAMYWYRQDPGQGLRLIYYSQIVNDFQKGDIAEGYSVSREKKESFPLTVTSAQKNPTAFYLCASRDRGLGNTIYFGEGSWLTVV.

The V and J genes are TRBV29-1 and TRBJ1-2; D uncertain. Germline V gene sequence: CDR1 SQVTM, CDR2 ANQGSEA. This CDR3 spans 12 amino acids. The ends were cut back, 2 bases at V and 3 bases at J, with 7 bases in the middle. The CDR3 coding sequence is TGCAGCGTTGAAATGGGATACTATGGCTACACCTTC. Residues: CSVEMGYYGYTF. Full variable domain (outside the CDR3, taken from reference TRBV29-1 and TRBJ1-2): SAVISQKPSRDICQRGTSLTIQCQVDSQVTMMFWYRQQPGQSLTLIATANQGSEATYESGFVIDKFPISRPNLTFSTLTVSNMSPEDSSIYLCSVEMGYYGYTFGSGTRLTVV.

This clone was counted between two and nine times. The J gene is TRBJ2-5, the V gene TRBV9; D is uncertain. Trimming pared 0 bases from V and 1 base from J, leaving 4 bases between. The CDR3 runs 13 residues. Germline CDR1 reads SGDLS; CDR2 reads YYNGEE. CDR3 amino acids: CASSVGVQETQYF. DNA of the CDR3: TGTGCCAGCAGCGTAGGAGTCCAAGAGACCCAGTACTTC.

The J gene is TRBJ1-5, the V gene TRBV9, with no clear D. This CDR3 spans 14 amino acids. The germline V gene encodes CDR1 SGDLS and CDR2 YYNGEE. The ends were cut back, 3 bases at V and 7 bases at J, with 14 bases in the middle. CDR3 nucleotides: TGTGCCAGCAGCGCAAACTGGGGTGAGCAGCCCCAGCATTTT. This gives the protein CASSANWGEQPQHF.

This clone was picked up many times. CDR3 sequence reads: CASSDGTSSLGQYV. For the CDR3, the DNA is TGTGCCAGCAGCGACGGGACTAGCTCTTTGGGGCAGTACGTC. The chain uses TRBV5-4 and TRBJ2-7, with TRBD2 matching 9 bases. Trimming cost V 4 bases and J 9 bases; bases outside gene matches: 11. The CDR3 runs 14 residues. Germline CDR1 is SGHNT and CDR2 is YYREEE (reference sequence).

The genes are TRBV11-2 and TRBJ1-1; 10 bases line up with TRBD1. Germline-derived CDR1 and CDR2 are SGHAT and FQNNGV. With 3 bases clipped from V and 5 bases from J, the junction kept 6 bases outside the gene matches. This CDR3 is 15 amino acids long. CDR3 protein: CASSFPGTGATEAFF. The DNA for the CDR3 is TGTGCCAGCAGCTTTCCCGGGACAGGGGCGACTGAAGCTTTCTTT.

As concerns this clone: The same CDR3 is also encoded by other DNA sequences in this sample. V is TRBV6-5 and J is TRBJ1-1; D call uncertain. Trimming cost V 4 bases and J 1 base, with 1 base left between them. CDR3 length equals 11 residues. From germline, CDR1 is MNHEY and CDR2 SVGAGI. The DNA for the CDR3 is TGTGCCAGCAGTTCGAACACTGAAGCTTTCTTT. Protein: CASSSNTEAFF.

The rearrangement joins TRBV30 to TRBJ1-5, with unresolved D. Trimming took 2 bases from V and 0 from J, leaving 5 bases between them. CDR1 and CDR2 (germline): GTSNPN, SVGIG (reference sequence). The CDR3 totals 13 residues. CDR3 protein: CAWSTDSNQPQHF. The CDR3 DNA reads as TGTGCCTGGAGTACAGATAGCAATCAGCCCCAGCATTTT.

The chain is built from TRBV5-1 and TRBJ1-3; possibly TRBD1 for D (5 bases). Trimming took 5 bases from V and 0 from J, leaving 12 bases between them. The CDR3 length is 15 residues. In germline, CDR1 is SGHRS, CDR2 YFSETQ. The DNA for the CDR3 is TGCGCCAGCAGGCGGGGGGTTAGCTCTGGAAACACCATATATTTT. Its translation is CASRRGVSSGNTIYF.

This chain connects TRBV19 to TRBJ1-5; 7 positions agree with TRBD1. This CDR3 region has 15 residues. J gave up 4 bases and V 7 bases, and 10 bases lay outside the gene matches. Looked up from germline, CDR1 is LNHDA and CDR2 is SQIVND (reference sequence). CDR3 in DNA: TGTGCCAGTATCCTGACGACAGGGATTAATCAGCCCCAGCATTTT. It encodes CASILTTGINQPQHF.

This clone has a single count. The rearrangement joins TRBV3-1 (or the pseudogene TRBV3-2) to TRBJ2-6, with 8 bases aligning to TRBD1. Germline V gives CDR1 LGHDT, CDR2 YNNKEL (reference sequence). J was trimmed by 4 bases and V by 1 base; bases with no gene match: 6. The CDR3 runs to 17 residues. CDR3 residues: CASSQGTGHDGANVLTF. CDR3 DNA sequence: TGTGCCAGCAGCCAAGGGACAGGGCATGACGGGGCCAACGTCCTGACTTTC.

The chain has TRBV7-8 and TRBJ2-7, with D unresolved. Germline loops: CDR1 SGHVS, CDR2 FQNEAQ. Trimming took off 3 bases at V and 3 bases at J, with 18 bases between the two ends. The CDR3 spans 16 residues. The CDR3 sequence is CASSFDPRTLHYEQYF. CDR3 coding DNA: TGTGCCAGCAGCTTTGACCCACGGACCCTCCACTACGAGCAGTACTTC.

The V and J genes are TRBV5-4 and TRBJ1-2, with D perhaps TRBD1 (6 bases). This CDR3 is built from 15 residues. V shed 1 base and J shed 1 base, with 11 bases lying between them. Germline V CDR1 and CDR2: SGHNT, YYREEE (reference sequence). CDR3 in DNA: TGTGCCAGCAGCTTGAGGACAGCGCTTAACTATGGCTACACCTTC. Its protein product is CASSLRTALNYGYTF.

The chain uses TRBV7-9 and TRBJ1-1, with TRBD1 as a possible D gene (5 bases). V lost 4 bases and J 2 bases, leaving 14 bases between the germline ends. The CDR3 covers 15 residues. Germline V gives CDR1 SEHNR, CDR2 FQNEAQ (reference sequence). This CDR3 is CASSSLRGLNTEAFF. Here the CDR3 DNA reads TGTGCCAGCAGCTCGCTTAGGGGTCTCAACACTGAAGCTTTCTTT.